The 14 T cell receptor beta chains given below trace back to one sample, sequenced in a study of T cell changes during pregnancy in multiple sclerosis. Clones were sequenced by immunoSEQ multiplex PCR, and TCRdb holds only the in-frame ones, with some missing. The sample has 65,000 to 85,000 clones; approximately 93% are singletons. The input for sequencing was peripheral blood, taken in the second trimester of pregnancy. The receptor set was obtained from a female donor in good health, enrolled as a control in a pregnancy study.

The CDR3: CASSSLYGTLNTGELFF. The CDR3 coding sequence is TGTGCCAGCAGCTCGCTGTACGGGACTCTAAACACCGGGGAGCTGTTTTTT. The gene calls are TRBV5-4 and TRBJ2-2; D might be TRBD2 (6 bases). V shed 3 bases and J shed 2 bases, with 17 bases lying between them. The CDR3 is 17 residues long. Germline V lookup: CDR1 SGHNT, CDR2 YYREEE (reference sequence).

This chain joins TRBV29-1 and TRBJ2-7, with 7 bases lining up with TRBD2. The germline V gene has CDR1 SQVTM and CDR2 ANQGSEA. CDR3 length: 15 amino acids. Trimming at V came to 6 bases and at J to 3 bases, leaving 14 bases not matched to a gene. DNA of the CDR3: TGCAGCGTCCGGGACTACCCTCCCGAGAGCTACGAGCAGTACTTC. Amino acids: CSVRDYPPESYEQYF.

This rearrangement joins TRBV27 to TRBJ2-1, with TRBD2 matching over 14 bases. The CDR3 sequence is 18 residues long. In germline, CDR1 is MNHEY, CDR2 SMNVEV (reference sequence). V was pared by 5 bases and J by 6 bases, with 12 bases of the junction left unmatched. The CDR3 nucleotides are TGTGCCAGCAGTCTCCTCGGGGGGACTAGCGGGAGAATCAATGAGCAGTTCTTC. Residues: CASSLLGGTSGRINEQFF.

The V and J genes are TRBV5-6 and TRBJ2-7, with 11 bases matching TRBD1. This CDR3 spans 13 amino acids. Germline CDR1 is SGHDT and CDR2 is YYEEEE. V was pared by 3 bases and J by 4 bases, with 0 bases of the junction left unmatched. This chain's CDR3 is CASSWDRGYEQYF. In DNA, the CDR3 is TGTGCCAGCAGCTGGGACAGGGGGTACGAGCAGTACTTC. The entire variable domain, with the rest obtained from reference TRBV5-6 and TRBJ2-7, is as follows: DAGVTQSPTHLIKTRGQQVTLRCSPKSGHDTVSWYQQALGQGPQFIFQYYEEEERQRGNFPDRFSGHQFPNYSSELNVNALLLGDSALYLCASSWDRGYEQYFGPGTRLTVT.

The chain couples TRBV15 to TRBJ1-4, with a tentative D call TRBD1 (5 bases). The germline CDR1 and CDR2 sequences are LNHNV and YYDKDF (reference sequence). The CDR3 runs to 15 residues. Trimming left V 5 bases short and J 8 bases short, with 18 bases between. The CDR3 reads CATSRRGSGGEKLFF. DNA of the CDR3: TGTGCCACCAGCCGGAGGGGCTCGGGTGGGGAAAAACTGTTTTTT.

This clone showed up just once. V gene TRBV5-1 combines with J gene TRBJ2-1, with 9 nucleotides matching TRBD1. The CDR3 sequence is 15 residues long. CDR1 and CDR2 (germline): SGHRS, YFSETQ. J lost 2 bases, V lost 4 bases, and 4 bases had no gene match. The CDR3 loop reads CASSLQGATYNEQFF. The CDR3, as DNA: TGCGCCAGCAGCCTACAGGGGGCTACCTACAATGAGCAGTTCTTC.

The chain combines TRBV7-2 with TRBJ2-3, with D unclear. CDR3 length: 15 residues. Germline CDR1 is SGHTA and CDR2 is FQGNSA. V gave up 1 base and J gave up 1 base, with 9 bases separating them. CDR3 bases: TGTGCCAGCAGCTTAGGACACACGGGCACAGATACGCAGTATTTT. It yields the protein CASSLGHTGTDTQYF.

This chain connects TRBV6-4 to TRBJ2-7; 9 bases fit TRBD1. The V gene's germline CDR1 is MRHNA and CDR2 SNTAGT. The CDR3 runs 15 residues. V shed 9 bases and J 4 bases; nucleotides not matched to a gene: 13. The CDR3 nucleotides read TGTGCCAGACCTCGTGGGGACAGGGAAACATACGAGCAGTACTTC. Its translation is CARPRGDRETYEQYF.

The V and J genes are TRBV27 and TRBJ2-7; TRBD1 agrees at 9 bases. Trimming cost V 6 bases and J 5 bases; bases outside gene matches: 11. The CDR3 sequence is 15 residues long. Looked up from germline, CDR1 is MNHEY and CDR2 is SMNVEV (reference sequence). The CDR3 nucleotides are TGTGCCAGCAGGCTAGGGACCGGGACAGGGCACGAGCAGTACTTC. Its translation: CASRLGTGTGHEQYF.

This chain connects TRBV5-4 to TRBJ1-4; no definite D call. CDR1 is SGHNT, CDR2 YYREEE, per germline (reference sequence). This CDR3 contains 13 residues. The V gene lost 4 bases and the J gene lost 7 bases, with 11 bases spanning the gap. The CDR3 here is CASSLLGSEKLFF. Written as DNA, the CDR3 is TGTGCCAGCAGCCTCCTAGGGAGTGAAAAACTGTTTTTT.

V usage is TRBV4-1 and J usage is TRBJ1-2, with TRBD1 as a possible D gene (5 bases). This CDR3 is 17 amino acids long. V gave up 4 bases and J gave up 8 bases, with 26 bases separating them. Germline CDR1 MGHRA, CDR2 YSYEKL. Here the CDR3 DNA reads TGCGCCAGCAGCCCCAGCGGGGACGAGGATAGGGAAGGCGGCTACACCTTC. This sequence encodes CASSPSGDEDREGGYTF.

This clone came up once. This chain joins TRBV6-1 and TRBJ1-5, with 8 positions matching TRBD1. Germline V lookup: CDR1 MNHNS, CDR2 SASEGT. After removal of 7 bases from V and 0 bases from J, the junction contained 5 bases not matched to a gene. This CDR3 spans 15 amino acids. For the CDR3, the DNA is TGTGCCAGCACCGCACAGGGGGGTAGCAATCAGCCCCAGCATTTT. Amino acids: CASTAQGGSNQPQHF.

This rearrangement joins TRBV15 to TRBJ2-7, with D possibly TRBD1 on 6 matching bases. The V gene's germline CDR1 is LNHNV and CDR2 YYDKDF (reference sequence). This CDR3 is built from 14 residues. Trimming removed 5 bases from V and 5 bases from J, with 16 bases in between. CDR3 bases: TGTGCCACCAGCTATTCCAGGTCAGGGGACGAGCAGTACTTC. This encodes CATSYSRSGDEQYF.

The chain joins TRBV5-1 to TRBJ1-3, with no clear D. The CDR3 extends over 17 amino acids. Deletions cut 0 bases from V and 1 base from J, with 14 bases between. Germline V lookup: CDR1 SGHRS, CDR2 YFSETQ. CDR3 loop: CASSLGSSTNSGNTIYF. The CDR3 DNA is TGCGCCAGCAGCTTGGGGAGCTCCACGAATTCTGGAAACACCATATATTTT.